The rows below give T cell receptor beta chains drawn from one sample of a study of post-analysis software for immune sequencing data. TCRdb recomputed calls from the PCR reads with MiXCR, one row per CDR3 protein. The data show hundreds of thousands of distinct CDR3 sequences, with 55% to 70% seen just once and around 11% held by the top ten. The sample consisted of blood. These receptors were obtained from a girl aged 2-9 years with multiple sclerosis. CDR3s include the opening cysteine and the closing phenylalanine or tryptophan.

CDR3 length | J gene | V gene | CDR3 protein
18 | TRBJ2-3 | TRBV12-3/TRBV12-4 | CASSLRAGGLRSPDTQYF
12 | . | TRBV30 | CAWGDSQETQYF
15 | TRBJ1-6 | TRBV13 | CASSSYRGSGSPLHF
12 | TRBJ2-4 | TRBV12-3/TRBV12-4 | CASSLSSGGRDF
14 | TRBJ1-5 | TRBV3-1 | CASSQGSSNQPQHF
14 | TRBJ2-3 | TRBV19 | CASSIRQAGDTQYF
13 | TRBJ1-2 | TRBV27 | CASSQSGYYGYTF
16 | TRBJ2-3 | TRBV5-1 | CASSSGLAGEIDTQYF
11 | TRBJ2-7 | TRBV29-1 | CSVEVAYEQYF
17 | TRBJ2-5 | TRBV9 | CASSPVWQAGGGETQYF
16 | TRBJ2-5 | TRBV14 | CASSQEQGPYQETQYF
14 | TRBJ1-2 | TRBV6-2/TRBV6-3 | CASSYSAVPYGYTF
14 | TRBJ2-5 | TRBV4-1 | CASSHGGTQETQYF
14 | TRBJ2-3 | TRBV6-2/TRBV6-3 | CASSYGGWTDTQYF
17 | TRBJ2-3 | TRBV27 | CASSTGNLAGGTDTQYF
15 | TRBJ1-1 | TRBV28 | CASSHRTPMNTEAFF
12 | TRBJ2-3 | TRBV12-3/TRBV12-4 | CASSKESDTQYF
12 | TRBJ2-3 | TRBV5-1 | CASSPDGDTQYF
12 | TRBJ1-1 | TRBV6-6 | CASSNRGEGAFF
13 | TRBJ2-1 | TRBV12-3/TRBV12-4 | CASSLGPTHEQFF
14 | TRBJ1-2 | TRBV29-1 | CSVLPGQGSYGYTF
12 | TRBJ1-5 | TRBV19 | CASSPPLMAQHF
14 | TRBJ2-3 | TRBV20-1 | CSARGGGNLDTQYF
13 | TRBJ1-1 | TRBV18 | CASAQGQGDPAFF
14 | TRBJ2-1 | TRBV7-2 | CASSLRPMDNEQFF
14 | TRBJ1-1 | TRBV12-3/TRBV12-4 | CASSRSGVYTEAFF
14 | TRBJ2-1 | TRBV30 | CAWGFWTGDNEQFF
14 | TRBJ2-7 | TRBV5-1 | CASSIGQENYEQYF
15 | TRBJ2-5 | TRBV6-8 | CASSYGTSYQETQYF